This T cell receptor beta chain derives from a study of blood T cell repertoires in COVID-19. Study-level information: Acute and convalescent COVID-19 samples came from the United States, Italy and Spain. The analysed material was cDNA or gDNA that came from T cells, B-cell-depleted T cells, or PBMCs.

Among Cohort 3 donors, those recovered had two negative PCRs, clearance, or symptom resolution. Here immunoSEQ multiplex PCR was the method, and the copy in TCRdb shows in-frame clones only, minus some. The sample contains fewer than 350,000 clones, approximately 88% of which appear only once. This clone was detected once. Germline is not matched at one junction end, which may reflect a read error. Germline CDR1 SSHAT, CDR2 FNYEAQ (reference sequence). This CDR3 has 13 amino acids. V is TRBV7-7 and J is TRBJ2-5, with TRBD1 matching 8 bases. The source is a woman aged 40 to 49 who had recovered from COVID-19. Sequencing input: PBMCs or T cells enriched from blood (not recorded which). Here the CDR3 reads CASSQGARETQYF. CDR3 nucleotide sequence: TGTGCTAGCAGCCAGGGGGCAAGAGAGACCCAGTACTTC.